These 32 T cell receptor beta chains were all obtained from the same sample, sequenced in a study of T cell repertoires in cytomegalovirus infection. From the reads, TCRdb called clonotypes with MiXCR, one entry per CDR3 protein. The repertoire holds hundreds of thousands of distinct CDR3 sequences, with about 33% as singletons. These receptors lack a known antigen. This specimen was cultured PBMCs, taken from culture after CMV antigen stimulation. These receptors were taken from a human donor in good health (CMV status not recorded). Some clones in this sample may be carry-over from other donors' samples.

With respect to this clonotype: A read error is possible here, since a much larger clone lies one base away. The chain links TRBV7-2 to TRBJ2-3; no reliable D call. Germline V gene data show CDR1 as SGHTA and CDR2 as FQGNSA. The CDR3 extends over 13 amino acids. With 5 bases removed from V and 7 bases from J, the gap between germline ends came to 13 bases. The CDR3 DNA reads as TGTGCCAGCAGCCCCCCCGAGAGGAATACGCAGTATTTT. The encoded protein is CASSPPERNTQYF.

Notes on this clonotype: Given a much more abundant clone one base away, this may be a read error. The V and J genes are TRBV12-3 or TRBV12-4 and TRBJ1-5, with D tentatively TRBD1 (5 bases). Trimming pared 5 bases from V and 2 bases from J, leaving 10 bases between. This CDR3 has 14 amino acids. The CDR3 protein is CASSPGAGNQPQHF. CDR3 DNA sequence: TGTGCCAGCAGTCCCGGGGCAGGCAATCAGCCCCAGCATTTT.

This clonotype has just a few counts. The CDR3 loop reads CASSLLGWLSGNTIYF. CDR3 DNA: TGTGCCAGCAGCTTGTTAGGGTGGTTATCTGGAAACACCATATATTTT. V is TRBV11-2 and J is TRBJ1-3, with D unclear. The CDR3 loop spans 16 amino acids. Looked up from germline, CDR1 is SGHAT and CDR2 is FQNNGV. V lost 3 bases to trimming and J lost 1 base, with 13 bases between them.

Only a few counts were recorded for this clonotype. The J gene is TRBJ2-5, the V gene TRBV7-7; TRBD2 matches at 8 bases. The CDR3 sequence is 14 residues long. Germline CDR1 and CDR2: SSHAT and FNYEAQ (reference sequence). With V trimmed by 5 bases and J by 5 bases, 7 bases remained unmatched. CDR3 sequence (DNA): TGTGCCAGCAGCCCCCGGACTAGCCCTGAGACCCAGTACTTC. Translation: CASSPRTSPETQYF.

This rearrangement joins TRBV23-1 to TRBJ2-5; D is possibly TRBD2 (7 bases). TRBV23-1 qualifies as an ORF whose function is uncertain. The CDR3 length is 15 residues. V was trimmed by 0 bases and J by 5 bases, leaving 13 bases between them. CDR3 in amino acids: CASSQSGGRRETQYF. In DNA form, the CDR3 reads TGCGCCAGCAGTCAATCCGGGGGGCGCCGGGAGACCCAGTACTTC.

The CDR3 region is CASSTDLVNEQYV. The CDR3 coding sequence is TGTGCCAGCAGCACAGACTTGGTTAACGAGCAGTACGTC. V and J are TRBV7-8 and TRBJ2-7; D is uncertain. From germline, CDR1 is SGHVS and CDR2 FQNEAQ. There are 13 residues in the CDR3. V dropped 5 bases and J dropped 5 bases, with 13 bases sitting between them.

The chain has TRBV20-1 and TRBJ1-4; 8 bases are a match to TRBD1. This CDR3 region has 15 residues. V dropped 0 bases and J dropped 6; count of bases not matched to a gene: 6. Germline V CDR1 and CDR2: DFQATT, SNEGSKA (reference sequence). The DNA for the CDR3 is TGCAGTGCTAGAGATTACCAGGGGGCGGATGAAAAACTGTTTTTT. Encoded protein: CSARDYQGADEKLFF.

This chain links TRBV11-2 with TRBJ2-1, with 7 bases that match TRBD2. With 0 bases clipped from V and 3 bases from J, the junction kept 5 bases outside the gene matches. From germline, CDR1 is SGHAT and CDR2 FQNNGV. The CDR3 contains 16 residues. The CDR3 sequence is CASSLDGREYYNEQFF. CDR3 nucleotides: TGTGCCAGCAGCTTAGATGGGAGGGAGTACTACAATGAGCAGTTCTTC. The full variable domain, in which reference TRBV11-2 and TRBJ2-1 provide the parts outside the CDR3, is EAGVAQSPRYKIIEKRQSVAFWCNPISGHATLYWYQQILGQGPKLLIQFQNNGVVDDSQLPKDRFSAERLKGVDSTLKIQPAKLEDSAVYLCASSLDGREYYNEQFFGPGTRLTVL.

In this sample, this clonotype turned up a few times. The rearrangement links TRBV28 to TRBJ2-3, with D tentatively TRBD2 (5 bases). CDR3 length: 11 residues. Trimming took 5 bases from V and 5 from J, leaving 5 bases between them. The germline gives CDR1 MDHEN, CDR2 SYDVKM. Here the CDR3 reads CASSGRDTQYF. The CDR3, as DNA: TGTGCCAGCAGTGGGAGAGATACGCAGTATTTT.

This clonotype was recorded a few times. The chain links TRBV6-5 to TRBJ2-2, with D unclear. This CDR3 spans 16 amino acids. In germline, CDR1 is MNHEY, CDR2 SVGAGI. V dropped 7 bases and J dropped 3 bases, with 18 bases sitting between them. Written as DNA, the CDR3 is TGTGCCAGCACCAAAACCGGGCGGATATACACCGGGGAGCTGTTTTTT. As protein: CASTKTGRIYTGELFF.

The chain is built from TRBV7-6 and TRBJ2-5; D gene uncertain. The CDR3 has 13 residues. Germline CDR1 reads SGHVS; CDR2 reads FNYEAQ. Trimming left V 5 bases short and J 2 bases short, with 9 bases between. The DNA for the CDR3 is TGTGCCAGCAGCCAGGACCCTCAAGAGACCCAGTACTTC. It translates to CASSQDPQETQYF.

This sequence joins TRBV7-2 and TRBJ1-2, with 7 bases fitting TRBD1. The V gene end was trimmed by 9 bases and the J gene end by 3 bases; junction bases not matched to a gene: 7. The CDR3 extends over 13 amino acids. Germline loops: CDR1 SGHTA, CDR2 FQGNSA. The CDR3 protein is CASVSDRYYGYTF. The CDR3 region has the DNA TGTGCCAGTGTATCGGACAGGTACTATGGCTACACCTTC.

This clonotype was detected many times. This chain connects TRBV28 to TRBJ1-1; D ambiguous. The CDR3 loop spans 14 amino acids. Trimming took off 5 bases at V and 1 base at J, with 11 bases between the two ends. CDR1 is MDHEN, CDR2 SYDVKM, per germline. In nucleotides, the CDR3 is TGTGCCAGCAGTCTAGTCCCTCCGAACACTGAAGCTTTCTTT. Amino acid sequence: CASSLVPPNTEAFF.

The CDR3 DNA sequence: TGTGCCAGCAGCTCCATGGGTGGGACAGCTAGCTACGAGCAGTACTTC. It encodes CASSSMGGTASYEQYF. This chain connects TRBV7-8 to TRBJ2-7, with 7 bases aligning to TRBD1. V was clipped by 4 bases and J by 3 bases; unmatched bases: 12. Germline assignment: CDR1 SGHVS and CDR2 FQNEAQ. The CDR3 contains 16 residues.

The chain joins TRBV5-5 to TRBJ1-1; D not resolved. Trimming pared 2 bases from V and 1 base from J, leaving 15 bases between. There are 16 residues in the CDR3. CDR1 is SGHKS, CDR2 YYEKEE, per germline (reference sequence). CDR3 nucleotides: TGTGCCAGCAGCTTCCCGAGGGAAACAGCGAACACTGAAGCTTTCTTT. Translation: CASSFPRETANTEAFF.

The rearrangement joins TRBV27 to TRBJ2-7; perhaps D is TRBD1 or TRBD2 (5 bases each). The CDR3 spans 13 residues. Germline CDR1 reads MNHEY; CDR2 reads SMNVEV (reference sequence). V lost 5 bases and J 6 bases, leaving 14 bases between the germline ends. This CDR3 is CASSPGTYGEQYF. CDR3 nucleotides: TGTGCCAGCAGTCCCGGGACGTACGGCGAGCAGTACTTC.

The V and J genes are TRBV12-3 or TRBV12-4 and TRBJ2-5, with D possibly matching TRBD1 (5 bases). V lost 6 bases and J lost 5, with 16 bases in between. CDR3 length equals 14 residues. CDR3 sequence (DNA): TGTGCCAGCAGATTGACAGCCTCGAGGGAGACCCAGTACTTC. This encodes CASRLTASRETQYF.

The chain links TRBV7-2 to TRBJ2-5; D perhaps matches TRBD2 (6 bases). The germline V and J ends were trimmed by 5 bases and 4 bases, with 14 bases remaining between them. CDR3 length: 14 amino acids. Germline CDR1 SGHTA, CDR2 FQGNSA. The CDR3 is CASSPRLGGETQYF. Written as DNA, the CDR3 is TGTGCCAGCAGCCCCCGGCTGGGGGGAGAGACCCAGTACTTC.

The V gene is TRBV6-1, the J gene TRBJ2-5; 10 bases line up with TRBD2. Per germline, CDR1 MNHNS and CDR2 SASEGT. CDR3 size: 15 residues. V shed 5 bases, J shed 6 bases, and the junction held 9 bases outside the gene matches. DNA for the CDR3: TGTGCCAGCAGTAAAGAAGCGGGAGGGCCAAAGACCCAGTACTTC. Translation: CASSKEAGGPKTQYF.

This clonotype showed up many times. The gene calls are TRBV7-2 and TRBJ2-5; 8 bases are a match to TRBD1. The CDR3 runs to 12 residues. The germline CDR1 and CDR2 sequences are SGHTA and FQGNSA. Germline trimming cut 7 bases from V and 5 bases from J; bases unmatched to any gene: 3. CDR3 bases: TGTGCCAGCAACACAGGGGGGGAGACCCAGTACTTC. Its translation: CASNTGGETQYF.

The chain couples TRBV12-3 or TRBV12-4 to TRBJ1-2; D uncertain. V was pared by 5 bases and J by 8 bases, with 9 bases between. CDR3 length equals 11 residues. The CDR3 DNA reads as TGTGCCAGCAGTATTCATTCGGGCTACACCTTC. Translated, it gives CASSIHSGYTF.

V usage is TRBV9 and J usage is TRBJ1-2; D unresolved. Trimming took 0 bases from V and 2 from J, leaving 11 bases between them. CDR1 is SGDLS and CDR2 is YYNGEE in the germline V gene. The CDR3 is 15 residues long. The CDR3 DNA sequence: TGTGCCAGCAGCGTAGGGGGTCACTACAACTATGGCTACACCTTC. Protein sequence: CASSVGGHYNYGYTF.

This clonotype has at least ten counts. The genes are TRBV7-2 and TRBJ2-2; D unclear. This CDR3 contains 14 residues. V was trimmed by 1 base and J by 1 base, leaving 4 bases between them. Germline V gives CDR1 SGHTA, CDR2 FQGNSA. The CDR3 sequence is CASSLELNTGELFF. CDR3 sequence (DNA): TGTGCCAGCAGCTTAGAGCTGAACACCGGGGAGCTGTTTTTT.

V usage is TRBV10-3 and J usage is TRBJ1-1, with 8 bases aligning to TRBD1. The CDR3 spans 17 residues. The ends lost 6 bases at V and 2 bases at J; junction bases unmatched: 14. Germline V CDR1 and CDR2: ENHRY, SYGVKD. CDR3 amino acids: CAIRDADRGRRNTEAFF. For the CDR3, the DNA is TGTGCCATCAGGGACGCAGACAGGGGACGGCGAAACACTGAAGCTTTCTTT.

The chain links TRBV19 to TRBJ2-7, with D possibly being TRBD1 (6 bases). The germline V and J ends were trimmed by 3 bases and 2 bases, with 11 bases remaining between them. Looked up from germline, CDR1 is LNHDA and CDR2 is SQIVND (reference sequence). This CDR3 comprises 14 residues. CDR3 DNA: TGTGCCAGTAGTATCCAGGGGATCCCCTACGAGCAGTACTTC. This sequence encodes CASSIQGIPYEQYF.

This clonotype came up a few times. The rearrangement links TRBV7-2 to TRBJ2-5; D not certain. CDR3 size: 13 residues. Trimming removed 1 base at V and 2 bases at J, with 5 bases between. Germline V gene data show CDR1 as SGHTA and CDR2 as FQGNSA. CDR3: CASSLERQETQYF. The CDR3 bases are TGTGCCAGCAGCTTAGAAAGGCAAGAGACCCAGTACTTC. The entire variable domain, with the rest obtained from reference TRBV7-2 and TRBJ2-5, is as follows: GAGVSQSPSNKVTEKGKDVELRCDPISGHTALYWYRQSLGQGLEFLIYFQGNSAPDKSGLPSDRFSAERTGGSVSTLTIQRTQQEDSAVYLCASSLERQETQYFGPGTRLLVL.

CDR3 loop: CASSYPPGGEQYF. CDR3 DNA sequence: TGTGCCAGCAGCTACCCTCCGGGAGGAGAGCAGTACTTC. This chain links TRBV12-3 or TRBV12-4 with TRBJ2-7, with TRBD2 identical over 7 bases. J was trimmed by 7 bases and V by 6 bases; bases with no gene match: 9. This CDR3 comprises 13 residues.

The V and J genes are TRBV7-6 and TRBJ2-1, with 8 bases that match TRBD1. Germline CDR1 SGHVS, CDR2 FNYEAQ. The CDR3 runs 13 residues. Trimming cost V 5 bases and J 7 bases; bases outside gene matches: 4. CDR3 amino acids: CASSHGQGNEQFF. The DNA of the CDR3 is TGTGCCAGCAGCCACGGACAGGGTAATGAGCAGTTCTTC.

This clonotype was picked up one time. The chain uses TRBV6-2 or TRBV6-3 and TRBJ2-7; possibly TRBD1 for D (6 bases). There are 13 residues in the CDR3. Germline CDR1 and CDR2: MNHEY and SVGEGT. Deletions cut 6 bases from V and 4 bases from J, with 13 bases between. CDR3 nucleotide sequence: TGTGCCAGCAGGACCAGGACAGCTTACGAGCAGTACGTC. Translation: CASRTRTAYEQYV.

CDR3 in amino acids: CSVEGAAGVSYNEQFF. CDR3 bases: TGCAGCGTTGAGGGGGCGGCGGGAGTTTCCTACAATGAGCAGTTCTTC. The genes are TRBV29-1 and TRBJ2-1; D perhaps matches TRBD2 (7 bases). Germline V gives CDR1 SQVTM, CDR2 ANQGSEA. The V and J ends lost 3 bases and 1 base respectively, with 16 bases between them. This CDR3 comprises 16 residues.

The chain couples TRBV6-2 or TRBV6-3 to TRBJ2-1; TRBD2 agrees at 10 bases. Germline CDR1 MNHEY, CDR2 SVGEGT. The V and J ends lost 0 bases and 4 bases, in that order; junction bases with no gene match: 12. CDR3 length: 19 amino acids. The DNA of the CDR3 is TGTGCCAGCAGTTACTCGAAAAAAAGGTCTAGCGGGAGATACAATGAGCAGTTCTTC. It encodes CASSYSKKRSSGRYNEQFF.

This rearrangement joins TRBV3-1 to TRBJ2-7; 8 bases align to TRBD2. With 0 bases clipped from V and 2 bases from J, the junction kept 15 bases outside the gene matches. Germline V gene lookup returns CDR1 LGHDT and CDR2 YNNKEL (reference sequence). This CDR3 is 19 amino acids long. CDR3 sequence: CASSQESRAGTSTPYEQYF. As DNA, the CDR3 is TGTGCCAGCAGCCAAGAAAGTAGGGCGGGGACTAGTACCCCCTACGAGCAGTACTTC.